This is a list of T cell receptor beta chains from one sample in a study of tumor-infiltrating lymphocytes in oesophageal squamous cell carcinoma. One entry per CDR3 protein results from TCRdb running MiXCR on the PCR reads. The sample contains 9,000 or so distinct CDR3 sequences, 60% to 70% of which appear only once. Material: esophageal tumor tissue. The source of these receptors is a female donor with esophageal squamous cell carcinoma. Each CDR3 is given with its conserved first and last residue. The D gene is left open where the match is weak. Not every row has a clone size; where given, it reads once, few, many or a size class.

CDR3 protein: CASQGQGRWNLQETQYF
CDR3 DNA: TGTGCCAGCCAAGGACAGGGGCGGTGGAATCTCCAAGAGACCCAGTACTTC
clone size: .
J gene: TRBJ2-5
V gene: TRBV6-6
D gene: TRBD1

CDR3 protein: CASSLTRGSNYGYTF
CDR3 DNA: TGTGCCAGCAGCTTAACGCGAGGATCTAACTATGGCTACACCTTC
clone size: .
J gene: TRBJ1-2
V gene: TRBV7-3
D gene: .

CDR3 protein: CASSLDYGGNYEQYF
CDR3 DNA: TGTGCCAGCAGTTTAGATTACGGGGGAAACTACGAGCAGTACTTC
clone size: large
J gene: TRBJ2-7
V gene: TRBV28
D gene: .

CDR3 protein: CASSLGGNGGGELFF
CDR3 DNA: TGTGCCAGCAGCTTAGGCGGGAACGGCGGCGGGGAGCTGTTTTTT
clone size: .
J gene: TRBJ2-2
V gene: TRBV7-4
D gene: .

CDR3 protein: CASRPDTSTTDTQYF
CDR3 DNA: TGTGCCAGCAGGCCGGACACTTCTACCACAGATACGCAGTATTTT
clone size: .
J gene: TRBJ2-3
V gene: TRBV7-8
D gene: .

CDR3 protein: CASSEGLAGGDTQYF
CDR3 DNA: TGTGCCAGCAGCGAGGGACTAGCGGGAGGGGACACGCAGTATTTT
clone size: .
J gene: TRBJ2-3
V gene: TRBV7-2
D gene: TRBD2

CDR3 protein: CASSLPRTSEFLDTQYF
CDR3 DNA: TGTGCCAGCAGCTTACCCCGGACCAGCGAGTTTTTAGATACGCAGTATTTT
clone size: .
J gene: TRBJ2-3
V gene: TRBV7-3
D gene: .

CDR3 protein: CASSLWRESGYTF
CDR3 DNA: TGTGCCAGCAGCTTATGGCGGGAAAGTGGCTACACCTTC
clone size: .
J gene: TRBJ1-2
V gene: TRBV7-8
D gene: .

CDR3 protein: CASSFLAGGRDTGELYF
CDR3 DNA: TGTGCCAGCAGTTTTCTCGCGGGAGGGCGGGACACCGGGGAGCTGTATTTT
clone size: .
J gene: TRBJ2-7
V gene: TRBV28
D gene: TRBD2

CDR3 protein: CASSLGTSGLDEQFF
CDR3 DNA: TGTGCCAGCAGTTTAGGGACTAGCGGCTTGGATGAGCAGTTCTTC
clone size: .
J gene: TRBJ2-1
V gene: TRBV11-3
D gene: TRBD2

CDR3 protein: CASSYGRGSYEQYF
CDR3 DNA: TGTGCCAGCAGCTACGGGCGGGGTTCCTACGAGCAGTACTTC
clone size: few
J gene: TRBJ2-7
V gene: TRBV7-4
D gene: .

CDR3 protein: CASSSGTGSEAFF
CDR3 DNA: TGTGCCAGCTCATCCGGGACGGGATCTGAAGCTTTCTTT
clone size: .
J gene: TRBJ1-1
V gene: TRBV18
D gene: .

CDR3 protein: CASSFISGTQETQYF
CDR3 DNA: TGTGCCAGCAGCTTTATTAGCGGGACTCAAGAGACCCAGTACTTC
clone size: few
J gene: TRBJ2-5
V gene: TRBV7-2
D gene: TRBD2

CDR3 protein: CASSWTGGTEAFF
CDR3 DNA: TGTGCCAGCAGCTGGACAGGGGGCACTGAAGCTTTCTTT
clone size: .
J gene: TRBJ1-1
V gene: TRBV7-8
D gene: TRBD1

CDR3 protein: CASSPGYGYTF
CDR3 DNA: TGTGCCAGCAGTCCGGGCTATGGCTACACCTTC
clone size: few
J gene: TRBJ1-2
V gene: TRBV6-1
D gene: .

CDR3 protein: CASSFLSSGRADTQYF
CDR3 DNA: TGTGCCAGCAGCTTTCTTAGCAGCGGGAGGGCAGATACGCAGTATTTT
clone size: .
J gene: TRBJ2-3
V gene: TRBV7-9
D gene: TRBD2

CDR3 protein: CASSYAGFANTGELYF
CDR3 DNA: TGTGCCAGCAGTTACGCAGGGTTCGCGAACACCGGGGAGCTGTATTTT
clone size: few
J gene: TRBJ2-3
V gene: TRBV6-1
D gene: .

CDR3 protein: CATSPLRSSSTDTQYF
CDR3 DNA: TGTGCCACGTCCCCCCTCAGGTCGTCTAGCACAGATACGCAGTATTTT
clone size: .
J gene: TRBJ2-3
V gene: TRBV24-1
D gene: .

CDR3 protein: CASSLRTGSYEQYF
CDR3 DNA: TGCGCCAGCAGCCTAAGGACAGGGTCCTACGAGCAGTACTTC
clone size: few
J gene: TRBJ2-7
V gene: TRBV4-1
D gene: TRBD1

CDR3 protein: CASSRSRDTQYF
CDR3 DNA: TGTGCCAGCAGTAGGTCTCGGGATACGCAGTATTTT
clone size: few
J gene: TRBJ2-3
V gene: TRBV6-1
D gene: .

CDR3 protein: CASNRGLAGVVEQYF
CDR3 DNA: TGTGCCAGCAATAGGGGACTAGCGGGAGTTGTCGAGCAGTACTTC
clone size: medium-sized
J gene: TRBJ2-7
V gene: TRBV6-1
D gene: TRBD2

CDR3 protein: CASSWGGPNNEQFF
CDR3 DNA: TGTGCCAGCAGCTGGGGCGGACCAAACAATGAGCAGTTCTTC
clone size: .
J gene: TRBJ2-1
V gene: TRBV7-3
D gene: .

CDR3 protein: CASSLGGQGYNEQFF
CDR3 DNA: TGTGCCAGCAGCTTAGGGGGTCAGGGGTACAATGAGCAGTTCTTC
clone size: .
J gene: TRBJ2-1
V gene: TRBV7-2
D gene: .

CDR3 protein: CASKGGGMTSGRLNIQYF
CDR3 DNA: TGTGCCAGCAAGGGCGGAGGAATGACTAGCGGGAGGCTAAACATTCAGTACTTC
clone size: .
J gene: TRBJ2-4
V gene: TRBV6-1
D gene: TRBD2

CDR3 protein: CASSEYNRQETQYF
CDR3 DNA: TGTGCCAGCAGTGAATACAACCGACAAGAGACCCAGTACTTC
clone size: .
J gene: TRBJ2-5
V gene: TRBV6-1
D gene: .

CDR3 protein: CASSFMTGELFF
CDR3 DNA: TGTGCCAGCAGCTTCATGACCGGGGAGCTGTTTTTT
clone size: medium-sized
J gene: TRBJ2-2
V gene: TRBV11-2
D gene: .

CDR3 protein: CASSSTGGAWETQYF
CDR3 DNA: TGTGCCAGCAGCTCGACAGGGGGCGCGTGGGAGACCCAGTACTTC
clone size: .
J gene: TRBJ2-5
V gene: TRBV7-3
D gene: TRBD1

CDR3 protein: CASRDRVNSPLHF
CDR3 DNA: TGTGCCAGCAGGGACAGGGTTAATTCACCCCTCCACTTT
clone size: .
J gene: TRBJ1-6
V gene: TRBV6-5
D gene: TRBD1

CDR3 protein: CASSDPIRGSYEQYF
CDR3 DNA: TGTGCCAGCAGTGATCCGATCAGGGGGTCCTACGAGCAGTACTTC
clone size: .
J gene: TRBJ2-7
V gene: TRBV6-1
D gene: TRBD1

CDR3 protein: CASSLRRGDSLGYNEQFF
CDR3 DNA: TGTGCCAGCAGCTTAAGGAGGGGGGACTCGCTCGGCTACAATGAGCAGTTCTTC
clone size: .
J gene: TRBJ2-1
V gene: TRBV7-6
D gene: .

CDR3 protein: CASSPRKRGAYNEQFF
CDR3 DNA: TGTGCCAGCAGCCCCCGGAAGCGGGGGGCCTACAATGAGCAGTTCTTC
clone size: .
J gene: TRBJ2-1
V gene: TRBV7-9
D gene: TRBD2

CDR3 protein: CASSLALVAGGITGELFF
CDR3 DNA: TGTGCCAGCAGTTTAGCGCTAGTAGCGGGAGGGATAACCGGGGAGCTGTTTTTT
clone size: .
J gene: TRBJ2-2
V gene: TRBV12-3/TRBV12-4
D gene: TRBD2

CDR3 protein: CAISESWGQLSNQPQHF
CDR3 DNA: TGTGCCATCAGTGAGTCGTGGGGTCAGTTAAGCAATCAGCCCCAGCATTTT
clone size: .
J gene: TRBJ1-5
V gene: TRBV10-3
D gene: .

CDR3 protein: CASSMARDFEQYF
CDR3 DNA: TGTGCCAGCTCTATGGCCCGGGATTTCGAGCAGTACTTC
clone size: .
J gene: TRBJ2-7
V gene: TRBV18
D gene: .

CDR3 protein: CASSRTSGDYEQYF
CDR3 DNA: TGTGCCAGCAGCCGGACTAGCGGGGACTACGAGCAGTACTTC
clone size: .
J gene: TRBJ2-7
V gene: TRBV5-5
D gene: TRBD2

CDR3 protein: CATSDPRDSNSGANVLTF
CDR3 DNA: TGTGCCACCAGTGATCCCCGGGACTCCAACTCTGGGGCCAACGTCCTGACTTTC
clone size: .
J gene: TRBJ2-6
V gene: TRBV24-1
D gene: .

CDR3 protein: CASSLPRVETQYF
CDR3 DNA: TGTGCCAGCAGCTTACCTAGGGTTGAGACCCAGTACTTC
clone size: .
J gene: TRBJ2-5
V gene: TRBV7-4
D gene: .

CDR3 protein: CASSFWLAYNEQFF
CDR3 DNA: TGTGCCAGCAGCTTCTGGCTGGCCTACAATGAGCAGTTCTTC
clone size: once
J gene: TRBJ2-1
V gene: TRBV7-4
D gene: .

CDR3 protein: CASSYSLPESYNEQFF
CDR3 DNA: TGTGCCAGCAGTTACTCCTTGCCTGAATCCTACAATGAGCAGTTCTTC
clone size: many
J gene: TRBJ2-1
V gene: TRBV6-6
D gene: .

CDR3 protein: CASSYSSGAISYEQYF
CDR3 DNA: TGTGCCAGCAGTTACTCCTCGGGGGCAATATCCTACGAGCAGTACTTC
clone size: .
J gene: TRBJ2-7
V gene: TRBV6-6
D gene: .

CDR3 protein: CASRGEGSGKPSYNEQFF
CDR3 DNA: TGTGCCAGCAGGGGGGAAGGTAGCGGGAAGCCGAGCTACAATGAGCAGTTCTTC
clone size: .
J gene: TRBJ2-1
V gene: TRBV25-1
D gene: TRBD2

CDR3 protein: CASSNPGLGRETQYF
CDR3 DNA: TGTGCCAGCAGTAACCCGGGACTAGGCCGGGAGACCCAGTACTTC
clone size: once
J gene: TRBJ2-5
V gene: TRBV2
D gene: TRBD2

CDR3 protein: CASSPLGRTDTQYF
CDR3 DNA: TGTGCCAGCAGCCCCTTGGGACGCACAGATACGCAGTATTTT
clone size: medium-sized
J gene: TRBJ2-3
V gene: TRBV7-2
D gene: .

CDR3 protein: CASSLGRTSGYNEQFF
CDR3 DNA: TGTGCCAGCAGCTTAGGCAGGACTAGCGGATACAATGAGCAGTTCTTC
clone size: .
J gene: TRBJ2-1
V gene: TRBV7-2
D gene: TRBD2

CDR3 protein: CASSRGSSYNEQFF
CDR3 DNA: TGTGCCAGCAGCCGGGGGAGCTCCTACAATGAGCAGTTCTTC
clone size: .
J gene: TRBJ2-1
V gene: TRBV11-2
D gene: .

CDR3 protein: CASSLARAGGRVLYEQYF
CDR3 DNA: TGTGCCAGCAGCTTAGCGCGGGCTGGCGGGAGGGTCCTCTACGAGCAGTACTTC
clone size: .
J gene: TRBJ2-7
V gene: TRBV7-8
D gene: TRBD2

CDR3 protein: CASSLDSLARPYNEQFF
CDR3 DNA: TGTGCCAGCAGCTTAGATTCCCTGGCAAGACCCTACAATGAGCAGTTCTTC
clone size: .
J gene: TRBJ2-1
V gene: TRBV7-2
D gene: .

CDR3 protein: CASSLSPGLAGVTGELFF
CDR3 DNA: TGTGCCAGCAGCTTAAGTCCGGGACTAGCGGGAGTCACCGGGGAGCTGTTTTTT
clone size: .
J gene: TRBJ2-2
V gene: TRBV7-3
D gene: TRBD2

CDR3 protein: CASSLDLELDEQYF
CDR3 DNA: TGTGCCAGCAGCCTAGACCTAGAGTTAGACGAGCAGTACTTC
clone size: .
J gene: TRBJ2-7
V gene: TRBV7-9
D gene: .

CDR3 protein: CASRPDRVGYGYTF
CDR3 DNA: TGTGCCAGCAGACCAGACAGGGTAGGCTATGGCTACACCTTC
clone size: few
J gene: TRBJ1-2
V gene: TRBV28
D gene: TRBD1

CDR3 protein: CATSDRTSGSLDTQYF
CDR3 DNA: TGTGCCACCAGTGACCGGACTAGCGGGAGTTTAGATACGCAGTATTTT
clone size: .
J gene: TRBJ2-3
V gene: TRBV24-1
D gene: TRBD2